This T cell receptor gamma chain was captured by sequencing in a study of γδ T cells in repeated Plasmodium falciparum infection. Bulk repertoires came from Vgamma9/Vdelta2+ or Vdelta2-negative gammadelta T cells flow-sorted from PBMC. Germline CDR1 GITISATS, CDR2 ISYDGTV (reference sequence). The length of the CDR3 is 17 residues. TCRdb reapplied CATT to the multiplex PCR reads. Of roughly 13,000 gamma-chain clones detected, more than 1.5% appear once; the ten largest clones hold about 29%. A note on this clone: TCRdb shows a much larger clone's protein in place of this DNA's translation, and the two differ at residue 15, likely through a read error; the protein shown is translated from the DNA.

Material: gamma-delta T cells from blood. No J gene was called, and the V gene is TRGV9. The clonotype was recovered from a pool of human donors (malaria-infected and uninfected, not separated). CDR3 bases: TGTGCCTTGTGGGGTCAAGAAGCAGGGTTGGGCAAAAAAATCGAGGTATTT. It is translated as CALWGQEAGLGKKIEVF.